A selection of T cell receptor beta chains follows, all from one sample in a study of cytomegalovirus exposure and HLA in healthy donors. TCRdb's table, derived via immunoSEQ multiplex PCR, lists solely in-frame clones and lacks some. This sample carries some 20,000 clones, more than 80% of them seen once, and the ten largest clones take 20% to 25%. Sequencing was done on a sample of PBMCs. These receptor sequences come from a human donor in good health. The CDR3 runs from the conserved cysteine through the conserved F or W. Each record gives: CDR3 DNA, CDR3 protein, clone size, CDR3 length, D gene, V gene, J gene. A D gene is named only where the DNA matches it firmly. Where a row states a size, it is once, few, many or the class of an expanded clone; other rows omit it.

TGTGCCAGCAGTACGAAAGGGAGGGTGAGAAGCAATCAGCCCCAGCATTTT	CASSTKGRVRSNQPQHF	.	17	.	TRBV2	TRBJ1-5
TGTGCCAGCAGCTTGAGGCGGGGATCCGAGGCTTTCTTT	CASSLRRGSEAFF	few	13	.	TRBV7-2	TRBJ1-1
TGTGCCAGCAGTTCAGGGGCAGGGGCTGAAGCTTTCTTT	CASSSGAGAEAFF	.	13	.	TRBV6-5	TRBJ1-1
TGTGCCAGCAGTCCCAAGACAGGGGCTGCCTATGGCTACACCTTC	CASSPKTGAAYGYTF	few	15	TRBD1	TRBV6-5	TRBJ1-2
TGTGCCAGCCGGTCGCGAGCAACTAATGAAAAACTGTTTTTT	CASRSRATNEKLFF	once	14	.	TRBV2	TRBJ1-4
TGTGCCAGCAGTTACTCGGGACAGGGGAGAGGCTACACCTTC	CASSYSGQGRGYTF	.	14	TRBD1	TRBV6-5	TRBJ1-2
TGTGCCAGCAGCTTGGAAGTCATCGGCAGGGGATTGGAGACCCAGTACTTC	CASSLEVIGRGLETQYF	.	17	.	TRBV5-4	TRBJ2-5
TGCGCCAGCAGCCAAGATCCCCAGGGGACCCTTGAAGCTTTCTTT	CASSQDPQGTLEAFF	few	15	.	TRBV4-1	TRBJ1-1
TGTGCCAGCAGTTGGGGGCTGGGTACCGGGGAGCTGTTTTTT	CASSWGLGTGELFF	.	14	.	TRBV7-3	TRBJ2-2
TGCGCCAGCAGTCAATTTCCCAGAGGAGATACGCAGTATTTT	CASSQFPRGDTQYF	.	14	.	TRBV23-1	TRBJ2-3
TGCGCCAGCAGTACCGGGAACTATGGCTACACCTTC	CASSTGNYGYTF	.	12	.	TRBV5-1	TRBJ1-2